Listed below are T cell receptor beta chains from one sample, sequenced in a study of STAT5B mutations in CD4+ large granular lymphocyte leukemia. Produced via immunoSEQ multiplex PCR; TCRdb's table is partial and in-frame only. Of 37,000 or so clones listed, around 84% are singletons. Sequencing input: CD4+ T cells from blood buffy coats. All receptors derive from a human donor in good health. The CDR3 runs from the conserved cysteine through the conserved F or W. The order of the fields is D gene, V gene, J gene, clone size, CDR3 protein, CDR3 DNA. D genes are given only for firm matches. Not all rows give a size; the values are once, few, many and, for expanded clones, a class.

d_gene: TRBD2
v_gene: TRBV5-6
j_gene: TRBJ2-1
abundance: .
CDR3aa: CASSLAGGVYNEQFF
CDR3nt: TGTGCCAGCAGCTTGGCGGGGGGGGTCTACAATGAGCAGTTCTTC

d_gene: TRBD1
v_gene: TRBV27
j_gene: TRBJ1-3
abundance: .
CDR3aa: CASTRDRGPSSGNTIYF
CDR3nt: TGTGCCAGCACTCGGGACAGGGGGCCGAGCTCTGGAAACACCATATATTTT

d_gene: .
v_gene: TRBV7-2
j_gene: TRBJ2-1
abundance: .
CDR3aa: CASSLARYNEQFF
CDR3nt: TGTGCCAGCAGCTTAGCACGCTACAATGAGCAGTTCTTC

d_gene: TRBD2
v_gene: TRBV2
j_gene: TRBJ2-5
abundance: .
CDR3aa: CASSTGLAGGIVIETQYF
CDR3nt: TGTGCCAGCAGTACGGGACTAGCGGGAGGGATCGTTATAGAGACCCAGTACTTC

d_gene: TRBD1
v_gene: TRBV6-5
j_gene: TRBJ2-7
abundance: .
CDR3aa: CASTGTVGYEQYF
CDR3nt: TGTGCCAGCACCGGGACAGTAGGCTACGAGCAGTACTTC

d_gene: .
v_gene: TRBV2
j_gene: TRBJ1-5
abundance: .
CDR3aa: CASSEDTTGNQPQHF
CDR3nt: TGTGCCAGCAGTGAAGATACAACTGGAAATCAGCCCCAGCATTTT

d_gene: .
v_gene: TRBV9
j_gene: TRBJ1-3
abundance: .
CDR3aa: CASSSTHDYSGNTIYF
CDR3nt: TGTGCCAGCAGCTCGACACACGACTACTCTGGAAACACCATATATTTT

d_gene: .
v_gene: TRBV6-5
j_gene: TRBJ2-7
abundance: .
CDR3aa: CASSYGQGGEQYF
CDR3nt: TGTGCCAGCAGTTACGGGCAGGGGGGCGAGCAGTACTTC

d_gene: .
v_gene: TRBV2
j_gene: TRBJ2-1
abundance: .
CDR3aa: CASDFRDEQFF
CDR3nt: TGTGCCAGCGACTTCCGGGATGAGCAGTTCTTC

d_gene: .
v_gene: TRBV12-5
j_gene: TRBJ1-1
abundance: few
CDR3aa: CASGPRNTEAFF
CDR3nt: TGTGCTAGTGGGCCTCGTAACACTGAAGCTTTCTTT

d_gene: TRBD1
v_gene: TRBV11-1
j_gene: TRBJ2-1
abundance: once
CDR3aa: CASSARTGYNEQFF
CDR3nt: TGTGCCAGCAGCGCGAGGACAGGCTACAATGAGCAGTTCTTC

d_gene: .
v_gene: TRBV2
j_gene: TRBJ2-1
abundance: .
CDR3aa: CASSEFVVAAYNEQFF
CDR3nt: TGTGCCAGCAGTGAATTTGTCGTAGCGGCCTACAATGAGCAGTTCTTC

d_gene: TRBD2
v_gene: TRBV7-2
j_gene: TRBJ2-1
abundance: .
CDR3aa: CASSLLAGGGYNEQFF
CDR3nt: TGTGCCAGCAGCTTACTAGCGGGGGGGGGTTATAATGAGCAGTTCTTC

d_gene: .
v_gene: TRBV27
j_gene: TRBJ2-1
abundance: .
CDR3aa: CASSSLLAVSYNEQFF
CDR3nt: TGTGCCAGCAGTTCCCTGCTAGCAGTCTCCTACAATGAGCAGTTCTTC

d_gene: TRBD1
v_gene: TRBV28
j_gene: TRBJ1-5
abundance: .
CDR3aa: CASSSGQGMEPQHF
CDR3nt: TGTGCCAGCAGTTCAGGACAGGGTATGGAGCCCCAGCATTTT

d_gene: TRBD1
v_gene: TRBV7-2
j_gene: TRBJ1-2
abundance: .
CDR3aa: CASSLARRQGDTF
CDR3nt: TGTGCCAGCAGCTTAGCGCGGAGACAGGGGGACACCTTC

d_gene: .
v_gene: TRBV19
j_gene: TRBJ1-5
abundance: .
CDR3aa: CASSMGIRQIMPQHF
CDR3nt: TGTGCCAGTAGTATGGGTATTCGGCAGATCATGCCCCAGCATTTT

d_gene: .
v_gene: TRBV28
j_gene: TRBJ2-7
abundance: few
CDR3aa: CASSFGLGFLEQYF
CDR3nt: TGTGCCAGCAGTTTCGGGCTGGGTTTCCTCGAGCAGTACTTC

d_gene: .
v_gene: TRBV7-9
j_gene: TRBJ1-1
abundance: .
CDR3aa: CASSPLGVSEAFF
CDR3nt: TGTGCCAGCAGCCCTTTAGGAGTATCTGAAGCTTTCTTT

d_gene: .
v_gene: TRBV28
j_gene: TRBJ1-1
abundance: .
CDR3aa: CASRPETRMNTEAFF
CDR3nt: TGTGCCAGCAGGCCTGAGACAAGGATGAACACTGAAGCTTTCTTT

d_gene: .
v_gene: TRBV2
j_gene: TRBJ1-5
abundance: .
CDR3aa: CASSEVDRTTPQHF
CDR3nt: TGTGCCAGCAGTGAAGTCGACAGAACGACGCCCCAGCATTTT

d_gene: .
v_gene: TRBV9
j_gene: TRBJ2-2
abundance: .
CDR3aa: CASSVGFTGELFF
CDR3nt: TGTGCCAGCAGCGTGGGATTCACCGGGGAGCTGTTTTTT

d_gene: TRBD1
v_gene: TRBV19
j_gene: TRBJ1-2
abundance: .
CDR3aa: CASSLGQLLYGYTF
CDR3nt: TGTGCCAGTAGTTTGGGACAGCTACTCTATGGCTACACCTTC

d_gene: TRBD1
v_gene: TRBV5-4
j_gene: TRBJ1-1
abundance: few
CDR3aa: CASSFLDRENTEAFF
CDR3nt: TGTGCCAGCAGCTTCCTGGACAGGGAGAACACTGAAGCTTTCTTT

d_gene: .
v_gene: TRBV6-1
j_gene: TRBJ1-6
abundance: .
CDR3aa: CASSEYPQAGTYNSPLHF
CDR3nt: TGTGCCAGCAGTGAATACCCACAAGCCGGGACCTATAATTCACCCCTCCACTTT

d_gene: .
v_gene: TRBV25-1
j_gene: TRBJ1-1
abundance: once
CDR3aa: CASSADLNTEAFF
CDR3nt: TGTGCCAGCAGTGCAGATCTGAACACTGAAGCTTTCTTT

d_gene: TRBD1
v_gene: TRBV19
j_gene: TRBJ1-5
abundance: .
CDR3aa: CASSVQGAGNQPQHF
CDR3nt: TGTGCCAGTAGTGTCCAGGGGGCTGGCAATCAGCCCCAGCATTTT

d_gene: TRBD2
v_gene: TRBV7-9
j_gene: TRBJ2-7
abundance: .
CDR3aa: CASSLGLAGVGSYEQYF
CDR3nt: TGTGCCAGCAGCCTCGGACTAGCGGGAGTGGGCAGTTACGAGCAGTACTTC

d_gene: TRBD2
v_gene: TRBV30
j_gene: TRBJ2-5
abundance: .
CDR3aa: CAWRGGGGQETQYF
CDR3nt: TGTGCCTGGAGGGGTGGCGGGGGGCAGGAGACCCAGTACTTC

d_gene: .
v_gene: TRBV30
j_gene: TRBJ1-1
abundance: .
CDR3aa: CAFRPGEAFF
CDR3nt: TGTGCCTTCCGCCCAGGAGAAGCTTTCTTT

d_gene: TRBD1
v_gene: TRBV6-5
j_gene: TRBJ1-2
abundance: .
CDR3aa: CASSLQGHGYGYTF
CDR3nt: TGTGCCAGCAGTCTACAGGGGCATGGCTATGGCTACACCTTC

d_gene: TRBD1
v_gene: TRBV5-1
j_gene: TRBJ1-2
abundance: .
CDR3aa: CASSLGRDRANYGYTF
CDR3nt: TGCGCCAGCAGCTTGGGTCGGGACAGAGCCAACTATGGCTACACCTTC

d_gene: .
v_gene: TRBV2
j_gene: TRBJ1-1
abundance: few
CDR3aa: CASSDQGFTEAFF
CDR3nt: TGTGCCAGCAGTGATCAGGGATTCACTGAAGCTTTCTTT

d_gene: .
v_gene: TRBV29-1
j_gene: TRBJ1-2
abundance: .
CDR3aa: CSVVSRGASRSYGYTF
CDR3nt: TGCAGCGTTGTGAGCAGGGGCGCTTCTCGGTCGTATGGCTACACCTTC

d_gene: .
v_gene: TRBV7-9
j_gene: TRBJ1-5
abundance: .
CDR3aa: CASSPQGGNQPQHF
CDR3nt: TGTGCCAGCAGCCCGCAGGGCGGCAATCAGCCCCAGCATTTT

d_gene: .
v_gene: TRBV6-6
j_gene: TRBJ1-3
abundance: .
CDR3aa: CASKLDGAGNTIYF
CDR3nt: TGTGCCAGCAAACTCGACGGAGCTGGAAACACCATATATTTT

d_gene: TRBD1
v_gene: TRBV6-1
j_gene: TRBJ2-7
abundance: .
CDR3aa: CASTRTGPNYEQYF
CDR3nt: TGTGCCAGCACCCGGACAGGGCCGAACTACGAGCAGTACTTC

d_gene: .
v_gene: TRBV7-9
j_gene: TRBJ2-5
abundance: .
CDR3aa: CASSLSGETQYF
CDR3nt: TGTGCCAGCAGCTTATCAGGGGAGACCCAGTACTTC

d_gene: TRBD1
v_gene: TRBV14
j_gene: TRBJ1-1
abundance: .
CDR3aa: CASSQGRTGREAFF
CDR3nt: TGTGCCAGCAGCCAGGGAAGGACAGGGCGAGAAGCTTTCTTT

d_gene: .
v_gene: TRBV6-5
j_gene: TRBJ1-1
abundance: few
CDR3aa: CASRGGTEAFF
CDR3nt: TGTGCCAGCAGGGGAGGCACTGAAGCTTTCTTT

d_gene: .
v_gene: TRBV30
j_gene: TRBJ1-2
abundance: .
CDR3aa: CAWSPSGAYGYTF
CDR3nt: TGTGCCTGGAGTCCCTCGGGAGCCTATGGCTACACCTTC

d_gene: .
v_gene: TRBV5-4
j_gene: TRBJ2-7
abundance: .
CDR3aa: CASSLFQEAYEQYF
CDR3nt: TGTGCCAGCAGCTTGTTTCAGGAAGCCTACGAGCAGTACTTC

d_gene: .
v_gene: TRBV7-2
j_gene: TRBJ1-5
abundance: .
CDR3aa: CASSPRGDQPQHF
CDR3nt: TGTGCCAGCAGCCCTAGGGGGGATCAGCCCCAGCATTTT

d_gene: TRBD1
v_gene: TRBV19
j_gene: TRBJ1-1
abundance: .
CDR3aa: CASTRTGENTEAFF
CDR3nt: TGTGCCAGTACACGGACAGGTGAGAACACTGAAGCTTTCTTT

d_gene: .
v_gene: TRBV30
j_gene: TRBJ2-1
abundance: .
CDR3aa: CAWSHRIHNEQFF
CDR3nt: TGTGCCTGGAGTCATCGCATCCACAATGAGCAGTTCTTC